This TCR beta chain was recorded in a study of shared clonotypes between healthy human individuals. To note about this clone: The antigen is undetermined.

The length of the CDR3 is 15 residues. Per germline, CDR1 MNHEY and CDR2 SMNVEV (reference sequence). Between the trimmed V and J ends, which lost 5 bases and 0 bases, there was a span of 14 bases. Naive CD8 cells, CD45RO-negative and positively selected for CCR7, excluded terminally differentiated effector memory CD45RA+ cells. TCRdb's copy holds only in-frame clones and misses some; the assay was immunoSEQ multiplex PCR. The table records about 590,000 clones, roughly 95% of them present only once. General study points: Some clonotypes were shared by all four sorted-subset donors, while others were not shared. The non-shared ones had lower generation probabilities than the shared ones.

This clonotype was obtained from a woman aged 30 to 39 in good health. What was sequenced was naive CD8+ T cells sorted from blood. The genes are TRBV27 and TRBJ2-7; maybe TRBD1 (6 bases). The CDR3 here is CASSPGTKGSYEQYF. The CDR3 nucleotides are TGTGCCAGCAGTCCTGGGACAAAGGGCTCCTACGAGCAGTACTTC.